This T cell receptor (beta chain) comes out of a study of OX40 agonist ivuxolimab in advanced cancers. Looking at the study overall: With ivuxolimab, an agonistic anti-OX40 (CD134) antibody, patients were treated. Checkpoint inhibitors had been given previously to 40% of patients.

Note on this clone: What it binds is unknown.

The CDR3 is made up of 14 amino acids. V was pared by 4 bases and J by 3 bases, with 14 bases between. Germline CDR1 is SQVTM and CDR2 is ANQGSEA. Using immunoSEQ multiplex PCR, the repertoire was profiled, and TCRdb retains in-frame clones only, with some absent. The repertoire holds fewer than 90,000 clones, with 70% to 90% as singletons. Study results and limitations: Dosing at 0.1 to 3.0 mg/kg was accompanied by clonal expansion of CD4+ and CD8+ blood T cells by week 6.

Blood samples were obtained at baseline, cycle 4 day 1, and cycle 7 day 1. This chain uses TRBV29-1 with TRBJ2-3, with D perhaps being TRBD1 or TRBD2 (7 bases each). The sample was CD4+ or CD8+ T cells sorted from blood, taken in a trial of the OX40 agonist ivuxolimab. The receptor was derived from an adult with an advanced solid tumor such as melanoma, head and neck, liver or kidney cancer. The CDR3 coding sequence is TGCAGCGTTGCAGGGGGGGGCTGGACAGATACGCAGTATTTT. Translated: CSVAGGGWTDTQYF.